The 5 T cell receptor beta chains given below trace back to one sample, sequenced in a study of T-cell reconstitution after alpha-beta-depleted transplantation in children. Preparation of the TCRbeta library used unique molecular identifiers. One entry per CDR3 protein, called by TCRdb with MiXCR from the PCR reads. The profile shows more than 400,000 distinct CDR3 sequences, approximately 42% of them singletons. The material was PBMCs, obtained before TCRalphabeta/CD19-depleted stem cell transplant. These TCRs come from a girl aged 2-10 years with aplastic anemia, due to receive a stem cell transplant.

J is TRBJ2-7 and V is TRBV20-1, with 14 bases that match TRBD2. The CDR3 is 13 residues long. V dropped 6 bases and J dropped 10; count of bases not matched to a gene: 8. Germline CDR1 DFQATT, CDR2 SNEGSKA (reference sequence). CDR3 in amino acids: CSAGTSGSIIQYF. CDR3 DNA sequence: TGCAGTGCCGGGACTAGCGGGAGTATAATACAGTACTTC.

This clonotype was detected ten times or more. The chain is built from TRBV6-5 and TRBJ2-1; 8 bases match TRBD2. Germline values: CDR1 MNHEY, CDR2 SVGAGI. Trimming took 6 bases from V and 2 from J; bases not matched to a gene: 12. There are 17 residues in the CDR3. The CDR3 DNA sequence: TGTGCCAGCAGCCGGGAGGGGGGTGCCATACCCTACAATGAGCAGTTCTTC. Its protein product is CASSREGGAIPYNEQFF.

This clonotype has a single count. V gene TRBV20-1 combines with J gene TRBJ2-7; D remains ambiguous. Trimming took off 5 bases at V and 6 bases at J, with 11 bases between the two ends. This CDR3 is built from 11 residues. Per germline, CDR1 DFQATT and CDR2 SNEGSKA (reference sequence). CDR3: CSAGILGEQYF. The CDR3 nucleotides read TGCAGTGCTGGGATCCTCGGCGAGCAGTACTTC.

In this sample, this clonotype turned up many times. The gene calls are TRBV6-5 and TRBJ2-3; D possibly uses TRBD1 or TRBD2 (5 bases each). Germline loops: CDR1 MNHEY, CDR2 SVGAGI. The CDR3 has 14 residues. The germline V and J ends were trimmed by 2 bases and 0 bases, with 6 bases remaining between them. The CDR3 DNA reads TGTGCCAGCAGTTACCGGGACAGCACAGATACGCAGTATTTT. Its protein is CASSYRDSTDTQYF.

This clonotype occurred many times. This sequence joins TRBV12-3 or TRBV12-4 and TRBJ2-2, with D perhaps TRBD1 (6 bases). V was pared by 5 bases and J by 1 base, with 8 bases between. The CDR3 runs to 14 residues. CDR3 in amino acids: CASSLDRNTGELFF. The CDR3 region has the DNA TGTGCCAGCAGTCTGGACAGGAACACCGGGGAGCTGTTTTTT.